Following are 23 T cell receptor beta chains from one sample sequenced in a study of cytotoxic CD8 clonotypes in ibrutinib-treated CLL. Using immunoSEQ multiplex PCR, the repertoire was profiled, and TCRdb retains in-frame clones only, with some absent. The sample yields 200,000 or so clones, about 75% seen once. The sample in question was PBMCs, obtained after 12 months of ibrutinib treatment. All receptors come from a human donor with chronic lymphocytic leukemia.

In its sample, this clone was seen once. In nucleotides, the CDR3 is TGTGCCAGCAGTCATCGACCAGGGGGCTTCACAGATACGCAGTATTTT. The encoded protein is CASSHRPGGFTDTQYF. V and J are TRBV27 and TRBJ2-3, with 8 nucleotides matching TRBD1. The length of the CDR3 is 16 residues. From germline, CDR1 is MNHEY and CDR2 SMNVEV (reference sequence). The junction had 9 bases not matched to a gene; V was cut back by 5 bases and J by 2 bases.

The genes are TRBV2 and TRBJ2-2; D gene ambiguous. The CDR3 is 13 amino acids. Trimming removed 6 bases at V and 6 bases at J, with 11 bases between. Germline lookup yields CDR1 SNHLY and CDR2 FYNNEI. CDR3: CASSVGRAGELFF. The CDR3 DNA is TGTGCCAGCAGCGTCGGACGGGCCGGGGAGCTGTTTTTT.

The CDR3 sequence is CASSWSLAGGTDTQYF. The CDR3 DNA reads TGCGCCAGCAGCTGGAGCTTAGCGGGGGGCACAGATACGCAGTATTTT. The rearrangement joins TRBV5-1 to TRBJ2-3; 9 nucleotides line up with TRBD2. Trimming at V came to 3 bases and at J to 1 base, leaving 6 bases not matched to a gene. The CDR3 covers 16 residues. CDR1 is SGHRS and CDR2 is YFSETQ in the germline V gene.

This clone was detected only once. The chain combines TRBV7-2 with TRBJ2-5; 8 nucleotides align to TRBD2. This CDR3 has 14 residues. Germline CDR1 SGHTA, CDR2 FQGNSA. V shed 3 bases and J 2 bases; nucleotides not matched to a gene: 2. The CDR3 DNA sequence: TGTGCCAGCAGCTTCACTAGCGGACAAGAGACCCAGTACTTC. The encoded protein is CASSFTSGQETQYF.

The V call is TRBV4-1, the J call TRBJ2-5; the match to TRBD2 covers 12 bases. The CDR3 loop spans 16 amino acids. Looked up from germline, CDR1 is MGHRA and CDR2 is YSYEKL. J gave up 2 bases and V 3 bases, and 4 bases lay outside the gene matches. CDR3 residues: CASSHRLAGAQETQYF. The CDR3 DNA is TGCGCCAGCAGCCACCGACTAGCGGGAGCTCAAGAGACCCAGTACTTC.

This clone was seen a few times. The genes are TRBV6-1 and TRBJ2-7; D not certain. This CDR3 contains 14 residues. Deletions cut 0 bases from V and 0 bases from J, with 6 bases between. The germline V gene encodes CDR1 MNHNS and CDR2 SASEGT. CDR3 sequence (DNA): TGTGCCAGCAGTGAAGCCCTAAACTCCTACGAGCAGTACTTC. It encodes CASSEALNSYEQYF.

The rearrangement joins TRBV28 to TRBJ2-1, with D maybe TRBD1 (5 bases). CDR1 is MDHEN and CDR2 is SYDVKM in the germline V gene. Deletions cut 6 bases from V and 4 bases from J, with 10 bases between. This CDR3 spans 13 amino acids. The CDR3 nucleotides read TGTGCCAGCAGCGACAGTGGATACAATGAGCAGTTCTTC. Protein sequence: CASSDSGYNEQFF.

V is TRBV28 and J is TRBJ1-3; possible D gene TRBD1, 6 bases. Trimming left V 7 bases short and J 0 bases short, with 16 bases between. This CDR3 has 16 residues. Germline CDR1 reads MDHEN; CDR2 reads SYDVKM. The CDR3 is CASTPSGTLSGNTIYF. In DNA, the CDR3 is TGTGCCAGCACCCCATCCGGGACACTCTCTGGAAACACCATATATTTT.

This clone has just a few counts. At the DNA level, this CDR3 is encoded by other sequences in the same sample as well. This rearrangement joins TRBV5-1 to TRBJ1-5; no firm D call. This CDR3 comprises 13 residues. Germline CDR1 is SGHRS and CDR2 is YFSETQ. Deletions cut 4 bases from V and 0 bases from J, with 5 bases between. The CDR3 region has the DNA TGCGCCAGCAGCCACGGTAGCAATCAGCCCCAGCATTTT. Amino acids: CASSHGSNQPQHF.

This clone was detected a few times. The gene calls are TRBV19 and TRBJ1-5; D possibly corresponds to TRBD1 (6 bases). Trimming removed 7 bases at V and 6 bases at J, with 16 bases between. CDR3 length: 14 residues. Per the germline V gene, CDR1 is LNHDA and CDR2 is SQIVND (reference sequence). CDR3 protein: CASTRGPSGQPQHF. As DNA, the CDR3 is TGTGCCAGTACCCGGGGGCCCTCGGGTCAGCCCCAGCATTTT.

This sequence joins TRBV9 and TRBJ1-1, with no clear D. Germline V gives CDR1 SGDLS, CDR2 YYNGEE. Trimming stripped 4 bases from V and 1 base from J, with 20 bases between. The length of the CDR3 is 17 residues. The CDR3: CASSNIEGWRGNTEAFF. The CDR3 region has the DNA TGTGCCAGCAGCAACATAGAGGGATGGCGGGGGAACACTGAAGCTTTCTTT.

This chain links TRBV6-4 with TRBJ2-5; 10 bases map to TRBD2. Germline V lookup: CDR1 MRHNA, CDR2 SNTAGT. The CDR3 covers 16 residues. The V and J ends lost 10 bases and 3 bases, in that order; junction bases with no gene match: 14. As DNA, the CDR3 is TGTGCCACCGGATTATTAGTAGCGGGGGGAAAAGAGACCCAGTACTTC. This gives the protein CATGLLVAGGKETQYF.

V is TRBV28 and J is TRBJ2-3, with D possibly matching TRBD2 (5 bases). The CDR3 length is 17 residues. V lost 1 base and J 7 bases, leaving 21 bases between the germline ends. Germline lookup yields CDR1 MDHEN and CDR2 SYDVKM. The CDR3 here is CASSLSAYGETRNTQYF. CDR3 DNA sequence: TGTGCCAGCAGTTTATCCGCATACGGGGAGACAAGAAATACGCAGTATTTT.

The gene calls are TRBV30 and TRBJ1-1; a weak D match, TRBD1 (5 bases). V dropped 8 bases and J dropped 4 bases, with 20 bases sitting between them. CDR1 is GTSNPN and CDR2 is SVGIG in the germline V gene (reference sequence). The CDR3 is 14 amino acids. The DNA of the CDR3 is TGTGCCGGTGGGGGAGGGGCGGAGGGCACTGAAGCTTTCTTT. The encoded protein is CAGGGGAEGTEAFF. The whole variable domain, filled in from reference TRBV30 and TRBJ1-1, reads SQTIHQWPATLVQPVGSPLSLECTVEGTSNPNLYWYRQAAGRGLQLLFYSVGIGQISSEVPQNLSASRPQDRQFILSSKKLLLSDSGFYLCAGGGGAEGTEAFFGQGTRLTVV.

CDR3 region: CASSLNGDRAFETQYF. The CDR3 coding sequence is TGCGCCAGCAGCTTAAACGGGGACAGGGCTTTTGAGACCCAGTACTTC. This chain links TRBV5-1 with TRBJ2-5; TRBD1 matches 9 bases. The CDR3 runs 16 residues. Germline CDR1 is SGHRS and CDR2 is YFSETQ. With 2 bases clipped from V and 5 bases from J, the junction kept 10 bases outside the gene matches.

In this sample, this clone turned up a few times. The chain couples TRBV6-1 to TRBJ2-1; D possibly corresponds to TRBD1 (6 bases). The CDR3 is 15 residues long. V lost 1 base to trimming and J lost 1 base, with 8 bases between them. The germline CDR1 and CDR2 sequences are MNHNS and SASEGT. The CDR3 protein is CASSEVGGSYNEQFF. The CDR3 DNA reads as TGTGCCAGCAGTGAAGTAGGGGGTTCCTACAATGAGCAGTTCTTC.

V is TRBV28 and J is TRBJ2-7; 8 bases are a match to TRBD2. The V gene's germline CDR1 is MDHEN and CDR2 SYDVKM. The CDR3 loop spans 15 amino acids. V gave up 7 bases and J gave up 1 base; unmatched junction bases: 9. CDR3 coding DNA: TGTGCCAGCATTACGGGGGGGAGCGGATCCTACGAGCAGTACTTC. Translating gives CASITGGSGSYEQYF.

The rearrangement links TRBV7-3 to TRBJ2-1; 9 bases agree with TRBD1. After removal of 4 bases from V and 8 bases from J, the junction contained 9 bases not matched to a gene. The CDR3 is 15 residues long. CDR1 is SGHTA, CDR2 FQGTGA, per germline. CDR3 DNA sequence: TGTGCCAGCAGCTCGGGACAGGGTGTTGACGATGAGCAGTTCTTC. It translates to CASSSGQGVDDEQFF.

This chain connects TRBV30 to TRBJ2-7; no reliable D call. The V end was cut by 2 bases, the J end by 3 bases, with 17 bases between. The CDR3 runs to 15 residues. In germline, CDR1 is GTSNPN, CDR2 SVGIG (reference sequence). The CDR3 coding sequence is TGTGCCTGGAGTATCGACTCGAACGTTAACTACGAGCAGTACTTC. This codes for CAWSIDSNVNYEQYF.

The CDR3 spells CSVEQGATTEAFF. In DNA form, the CDR3 reads TGCAGCGTTGAGCAGGGGGCGACCACTGAAGCTTTCTTT. This chain joins TRBV29-1 and TRBJ1-1; TRBD1 matches 8 bases. Germline V CDR1 and CDR2: SQVTM, ANQGSEA. The CDR3 has 13 amino acids. The ends lost 3 bases at V and 4 bases at J; junction bases unmatched: 4.

The CDR3 DNA sequence: TGCGCCAGCAGCACCCTTACAGGGGATTATGGCTACACCTTC. Its translation is CASSTLTGDYGYTF. The chain links TRBV5-1 to TRBJ1-2; 7 nucleotides align to TRBD1. The V and J ends lost 4 bases and 5 bases, in that order; junction bases with no gene match: 8. The germline V gene encodes CDR1 SGHRS and CDR2 YFSETQ. The CDR3 length is 14 residues.

This clone has a handful of counts. In DNA form, the CDR3 reads TGTGCCAGCAGAGCAGGACAGGGGGCTGCCTATGGCTACACCTTC. As protein: CASRAGQGAAYGYTF. V usage is TRBV2 and J usage is TRBJ1-2; 11 nucleotides align to TRBD1. CDR1 SNHLY and CDR2 FYNNEI come from the germline V gene. CDR3 length: 15 residues. Losses at the gene ends were 6 bases for V and 4 bases for J; bases not matched to a gene: 7.

This clone was picked up a small number of times. CDR3 residues: CAISSTGESSYNEQFF. CDR3 bases: TGTGCCATCAGCTCTACAGGAGAGAGCTCCTACAATGAGCAGTTCTTC. The chain employs TRBV10-3 and TRBJ2-1; tentative D call: TRBD1 (5 bases). Germline CDR1 ENHRY, CDR2 SYGVKD. This CDR3 has 16 residues. Trimming cost V 6 bases and J 0 bases, with 15 bases left between them.